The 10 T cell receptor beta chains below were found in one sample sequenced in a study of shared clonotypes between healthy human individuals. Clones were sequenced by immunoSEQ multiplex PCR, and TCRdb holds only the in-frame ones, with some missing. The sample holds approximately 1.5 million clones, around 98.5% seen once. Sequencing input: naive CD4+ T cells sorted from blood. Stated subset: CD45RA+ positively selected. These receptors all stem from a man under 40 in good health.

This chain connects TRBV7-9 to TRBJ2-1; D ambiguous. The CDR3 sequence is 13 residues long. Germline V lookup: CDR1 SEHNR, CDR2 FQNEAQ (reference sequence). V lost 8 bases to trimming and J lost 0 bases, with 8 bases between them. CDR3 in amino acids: CASLLSSYNEQFF. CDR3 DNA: TGTGCCAGCCTGCTAAGCTCCTACAATGAGCAGTTCTTC.

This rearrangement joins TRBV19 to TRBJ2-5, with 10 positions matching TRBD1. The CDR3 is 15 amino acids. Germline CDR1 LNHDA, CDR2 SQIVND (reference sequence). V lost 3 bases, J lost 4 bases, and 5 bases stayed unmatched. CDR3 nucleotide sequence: TGTGCCAGTAGTATGGGACAGGGGATTAGAGAGACCCAGTACTTC. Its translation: CASSMGQGIRETQYF. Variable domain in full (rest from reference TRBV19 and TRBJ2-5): DGGITQSPKYLFRKEGQNVTLSCEQNLNHDAMYWYRQDPGQGLRLIYYSQIVNDFQKGDIAEGYSVSREKKESFPLTVTSAQKNPTAFYLCASSMGQGIRETQYFGPGTRLLVL.

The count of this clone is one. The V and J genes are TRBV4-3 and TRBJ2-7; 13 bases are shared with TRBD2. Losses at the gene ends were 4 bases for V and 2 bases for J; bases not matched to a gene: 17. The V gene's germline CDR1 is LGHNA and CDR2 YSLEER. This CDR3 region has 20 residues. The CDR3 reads CASSPKLLSGTSGTAYEQYF. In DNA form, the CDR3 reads TGCGCCAGCAGCCCCAAACTCCTTTCAGGGACTAGCGGGACTGCCTACGAGCAGTACTTC.

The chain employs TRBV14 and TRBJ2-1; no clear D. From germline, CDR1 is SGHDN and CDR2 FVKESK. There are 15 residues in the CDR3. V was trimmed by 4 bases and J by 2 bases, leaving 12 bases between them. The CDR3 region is CASSLGTFAYNEQFF. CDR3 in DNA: TGTGCCAGCAGCCTGGGTACCTTCGCCTACAATGAGCAGTTCTTC.

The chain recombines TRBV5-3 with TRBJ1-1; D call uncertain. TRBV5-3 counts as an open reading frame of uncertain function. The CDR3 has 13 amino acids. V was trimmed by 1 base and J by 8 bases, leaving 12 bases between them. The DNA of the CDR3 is TGTGCCAGAAGCTTGATTTGGTTCCCAGAAGCTTTCTTT. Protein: CARSLIWFPEAFF.

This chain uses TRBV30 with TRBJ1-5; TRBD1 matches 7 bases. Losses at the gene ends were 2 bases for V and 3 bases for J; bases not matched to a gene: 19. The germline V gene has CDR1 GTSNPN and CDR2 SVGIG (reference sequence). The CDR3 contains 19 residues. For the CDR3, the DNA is TGTGCCTGGAGTCCACGTATTGGGGTAGGCAGGGGGACCAATCAGCCCCAGCATTTT. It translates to CAWSPRIGVGRGTNQPQHF.

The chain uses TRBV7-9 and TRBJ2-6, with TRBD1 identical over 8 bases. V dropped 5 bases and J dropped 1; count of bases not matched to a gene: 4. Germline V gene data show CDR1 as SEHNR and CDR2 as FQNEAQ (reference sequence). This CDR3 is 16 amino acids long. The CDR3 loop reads CASSLGDRSGANVLTF. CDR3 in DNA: TGTGCCAGCAGCCTAGGGGACAGGTCTGGGGCCAACGTCCTGACTTTC. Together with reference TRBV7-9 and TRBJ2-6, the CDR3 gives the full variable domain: DTGVSQNPRHKITKRGQNVTFRCDPISEHNRLYWYRQTLGQGPEFLTYFQNEAQLEKSRLLSDRFSAERPKGSFSTLEIQRTEQGDSAMYLCASSLGDRSGANVLTFGAGSRLTVL.

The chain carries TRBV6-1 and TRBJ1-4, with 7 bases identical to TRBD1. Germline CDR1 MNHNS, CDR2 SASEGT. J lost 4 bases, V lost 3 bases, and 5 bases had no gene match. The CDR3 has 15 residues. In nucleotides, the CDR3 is TGTGCCAGCAGTGAGTCGACAGGGAATAATGAAAAACTGTTTTTT. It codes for CASSESTGNNEKLFF.

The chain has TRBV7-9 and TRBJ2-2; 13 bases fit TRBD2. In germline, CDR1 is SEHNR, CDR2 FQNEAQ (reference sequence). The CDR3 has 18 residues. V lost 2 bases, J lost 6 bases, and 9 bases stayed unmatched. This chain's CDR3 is CASSLNGILAGGSGELFF. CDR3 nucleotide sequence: TGTGCCAGCAGCTTAAACGGAATACTAGCGGGAGGGTCCGGGGAGCTGTTTTTT.

The CDR3, as DNA: TGTGCCAGCAGCAGGGACCACTACAATGAGCAGTTCTTC. Translating gives CASSRDHYNEQFF. This sequence joins TRBV7-8 and TRBJ2-1; D may correspond to TRBD1 or TRBD2 (5 bases each). V was shortened by 5 bases and J by 3 bases, with 8 bases between the two germline ends. This CDR3 has 13 amino acids. Per germline, CDR1 SGHVS and CDR2 FQNEAQ. Combining the CDR3 with reference TRBV7-8 and TRBJ2-1 gives the whole variable domain GAGVSQSPRYKVAKRGQDVALRCDPISGHVSLFWYQQALGQGPEFLTYFQNEAQLDKSGLPSDRFFAERPEGSVSTLKIQRTQQEDSAVYLCASSRDHYNEQFFGPGTRLTVL.